The 8 T cell receptor beta chains below all came from one sample that was sequenced in a study of blood T cell repertoires in COVID-19. Assay: immunoSEQ multiplex PCR; the TCRdb copy retains only in-frame clones and omits some. The sample carries 250,000 to 300,000 clones, about four fifths recorded once. The sequenced material came from PBMCs or T cells enriched from blood (not recorded which). The source of these receptors is a man in his forties who had been exposed to COVID-19.

The chain combines TRBV30 with TRBJ2-7; 10 bases line up with TRBD2. Germline V gives CDR1 GTSNPN, CDR2 SVGIG (reference sequence). CDR3 length: 15 residues. J lost 4 bases, V lost 0 bases, and 6 bases had no gene match. Here the CDR3 reads CAWSVQAGGSYEQYF. The CDR3 nucleotides read TGTGCCTGGAGTGTACAAGCGGGAGGGTCTTACGAGCAGTACTTC.

CDR3 DNA: TGTGCCAGCAGCACTCAGGGGTGGTCTGAAAAACTGTTTTTT. Its translation: CASSTQGWSEKLFF. The chain combines TRBV9 with TRBJ1-4, with TRBD1 as a possible D gene (6 bases). Per the germline V gene, CDR1 is SGDLS and CDR2 is YYNGEE. Trimming cost V 4 bases and J 7 bases, with 14 bases left between them. The CDR3 length is 14 residues.

This clone has just a few counts. The V call is TRBV27, the J call TRBJ1-1; D unclear. V was trimmed by 5 bases and J by 4 bases, leaving 14 bases between them. CDR1 MNHEY and CDR2 SMNVEV come from the germline V gene (reference sequence). The CDR3 runs to 14 residues. CDR3 amino acids: CASSERSTSTEAFF. DNA of the CDR3: TGTGCCAGCAGTGAGAGGTCCACCAGCACTGAAGCTTTCTTT.

This clone has a single count. CDR3 nucleotides: TGTGCCAGCAGCGTAGCGTTCGGACTGCTCGGAGATACGCAGTATTTT. Residues: CASSVAFGLLGDTQYF. The genes are TRBV9 and TRBJ2-3, with D tentatively TRBD2 (5 bases). Germline lookup yields CDR1 SGDLS and CDR2 YYNGEE. This CDR3 has 16 amino acids. V gave up 0 bases and J gave up 5 bases, with 16 bases separating them.

J is TRBJ2-7 and V is TRBV10-3, with TRBD1 identical over 11 bases. This CDR3 has 13 residues. The V gene end was trimmed by 6 bases and the J gene end by 3 bases; junction bases not matched to a gene: 1. Germline assignment: CDR1 ENHRY and CDR2 SYGVKD. The CDR3 region has the DNA TGTGCCATCAGGGGGACAGGGGGCTACGAGCAGTACTTC. It codes for CAIRGTGGYEQYF.

The chain couples TRBV6-5 to TRBJ2-5; maybe TRBD1 (6 bases). Trimming shortened V by 6 bases and J by 2 bases, and 10 bases separated the two germline ends. The CDR3 is 13 amino acids. Looked up from germline, CDR1 is MNHEY and CDR2 is SVGAGI. CDR3 DNA: TGTGCCAGCAGCTGGACAGTTCAAGAGACCCAGTACTTC. Residues: CASSWTVQETQYF.

This clone was detected only once. J is TRBJ2-1 and V is TRBV10-1, with 7 bases fitting TRBD2. With V trimmed by 1 base and J by 6 bases, 3 bases remained unmatched. CDR3 length: 14 residues. CDR1 and CDR2 from the germline V gene are WNHNN and SYGVQD (reference sequence). In DNA form, the CDR3 reads TGCGCCAGCAGTGAGTTAGCGGGCATCAATGAGCAGTTCTTC. Residues: CASSELAGINEQFF.

Here the CDR3 reads CASSVGSGQPNQPQHF. As DNA, the CDR3 is TGTGCCAGCAGCGTAGGGTCGGGACAGCCTAATCAGCCCCAGCATTTT. The chain uses TRBV9 and TRBJ1-5; 7 bases are a match to TRBD1. CDR1 SGDLS and CDR2 YYNGEE come from the germline V gene. J was trimmed by 4 bases and V by 0 bases; bases with no gene match: 7. The CDR3 totals 16 residues.